Listed below are T cell receptor beta chains from one sample, sequenced in a study of OX40 agonist ivuxolimab in advanced cancers. Generated by immunoSEQ multiplex PCR, the TCRdb table keeps only in-frame clones and is missing some. Among 15,000 to 20,000 clones listed, around three quarters were seen once. Sequenced material: CD4+ or CD8+ T cells sorted from blood, taken in a trial of the OX40 agonist ivuxolimab. These receptors were collected from an adult with an advanced solid tumor such as melanoma, head and neck, liver or kidney cancer. CDR3s include the opening cysteine and the closing phenylalanine or tryptophan.

>TRBV7-8|TRBJ2-7
CASSQTSGTSYEQYF
>TRBV19|TRBJ2-7
CASSARTGGPTYEQYF
>TRBV7-8|TRBJ1-1
CASSLDRRGFNTEAFF
>TRBV4-1|TRBJ2-1
CASSQSARGSNEQFF
>TRBV7-9|TRBJ2-1
CASSLDRGPGLAGVNEQFF
>TRBV7-3|TRBJ2-7
CASSPGGAEQYF
>TRBV7-9|TRBJ2-5
CASSQDPDQETQYF
>TRBV5-1|TRBJ2-7
CASSSQASYEQYF
>TRBV6-1|TRBJ2-5
CASSELAGGGDGETQYF
>TRBV9|TRBJ2-1
CASSPGLAGHNEQFF
>TRBV10-1|TRBJ2-2
CASSDSTPTGELFF
>TRBV19|TRBJ2-3
CASSPKVVSTDTQYF
>TRBV11-1|TRBJ2-7
CASSLEGTSGYEQYF